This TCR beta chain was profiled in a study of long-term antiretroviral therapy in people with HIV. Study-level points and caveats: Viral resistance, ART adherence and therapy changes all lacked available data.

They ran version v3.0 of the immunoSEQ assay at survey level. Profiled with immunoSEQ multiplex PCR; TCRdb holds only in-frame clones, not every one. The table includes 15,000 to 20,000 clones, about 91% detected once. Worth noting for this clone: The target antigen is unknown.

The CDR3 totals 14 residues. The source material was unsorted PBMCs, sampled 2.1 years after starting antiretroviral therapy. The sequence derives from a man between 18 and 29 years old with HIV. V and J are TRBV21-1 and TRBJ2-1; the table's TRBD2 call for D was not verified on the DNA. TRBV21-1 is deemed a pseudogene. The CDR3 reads CAGKRTRPPNEQFF. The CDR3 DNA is TGTGCCGGAAAGCGAACTAGACCTCCCAATGAGCAGTTCTTC.